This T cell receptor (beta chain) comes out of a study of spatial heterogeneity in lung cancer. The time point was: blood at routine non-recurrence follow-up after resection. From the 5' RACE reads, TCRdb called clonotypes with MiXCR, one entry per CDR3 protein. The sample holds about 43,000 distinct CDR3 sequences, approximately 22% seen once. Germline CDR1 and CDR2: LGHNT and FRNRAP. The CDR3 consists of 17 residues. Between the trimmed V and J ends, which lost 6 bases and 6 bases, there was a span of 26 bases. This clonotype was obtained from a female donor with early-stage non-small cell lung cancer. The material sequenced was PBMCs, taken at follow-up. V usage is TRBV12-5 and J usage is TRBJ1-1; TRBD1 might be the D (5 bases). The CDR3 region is CASGGPGRALFFPEAFF. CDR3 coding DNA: TGTGCTAGTGGGGGTCCAGGCAGGGCCCTTTTTTTCCCTGAAGCTTTCTTT.